Listed here is a single T cell receptor beta chain. Its antigen specificity is not known. Per-base quality was not reported, and no clone a single base away is much larger than it. Using the deep immunoSEQ assay, multiplex PCR amplified TCR CDR3 regions from genomic DNA. Extracted genomic DNA from each cell subset was distributed evenly across all wells of several immunoSEQ 96-well plates, and each plate was treated as a replicate. For sorted subsets, about 210 ng of genomic DNA, equivalent to about 30,000 T cell genomes, went into each replicate PCR. Purified libraries were measured with a Qubit 3.0 fluorometer, size-checked on a Bioanalyzer 2100, and measured again with the KAPA Library Quantification kit. A separate single-read 150-cycle Illumina NextSeq 550 flow cell was used to sequence each immunoSEQ 96-well plate. In the source study's methods: Because only junctional sequences without quality scores were contained in the immunoSEQ output, filtering matching that applied to full-length reads could not be performed. Sequences were annotated with PyIR, a Python wrapper for IgBLAST v1.9, and V/J genes and CDR3 were assigned using IMGT germline references. Reads with weak V/J assignments (E-value above 1e-6), missing CDR3, stop codons, out-of-frame junctions, or ambiguous translated residues were removed. V3J clonotypes were defined as sequences sharing the same inferred V gene, J gene, and CDR3 amino acid sequence. Percentage overlap between repertoires was computed as shared unique clonotypes divided by the size of the smaller repertoire. Richness of each repertoire was evaluated using RTK rarefaction, the Chao1 estimator, and Recon v2.1 estimates of unobserved clonotypes. OLGA was used to compute generation probabilities for all TCRbeta clonotypes that the gDNA method yielded from several donors. The table was pulled from immuneACCESS by TCRdb, which kept in-frame rearrangements only. Such tables lose some clones; where checked, under half of the loss comes from unresolved V genes, and the rest has no known cause. Clone size and the V and J calls come from that table; the DNA yielded D and trimming. The sample table contains under 2,500,000 clones; only one count was recorded for approximately 96% of them. The top ten clonotypes cover roughly 0.13% of the sample.

Donors were healthy HIV-negative adults with no recently reported acute infections or vaccinations. Every donor was a Caucasian adult residing in Nashville, Tennessee, USA. Magnetic negative selection was used to enrich CD4+ T cells, after which naive cells were positively selected on CD45RA and the negative fraction became the memory subset. Blood was obtained by leukapheresis, after which PBMCs were separated by Ficoll-Histopaque density gradient centrifugation and cryopreserved in liquid nitrogen vapor phase. Purity and quantity of every magnetically sorted T cell population were checked by analytical flow cytometry. From each sorted fraction, genomic DNA was isolated and quantified by UV absorbance on a Nanodrop 2000c. The entry originates in a study of shared clonotypes between healthy human individuals (dated by TCRdb to 2018 to 2020). The study in broad terms: A few men and a couple of women, aged 18 to 49 years, made up the cohort. For each donor, three plates each were used for CD4 naive and CD4 memory, two plates were used for CD8 naive, and one plate was used for CD8 memory. Blood TCR repertoires of five healthy adults were deeply sequenced to estimate repertoire size and the extent of clonotype sharing between individuals. Libraries were prepared and TCR repertoires were sequenced by different laboratories using diverse techniques, in order to increase sequencing depth and limit assay-specific biases. Each donor's leukapheresis produced roughly between roughly 0.94 and 9.5 billion PBMCs.

What the research found in general, with its limitations: Incomplete sequencing was indicated by rarefaction of sorted-subset datasets, despite the large sequencing depth. Across a handful of donors, around 5.4% of naive CD4, roughly 3.4% of naive CD8, around 2.5% of memory CD4, and approximately 0.42% of memory CD8 clonotypes were shared. The genetic and exposure-history diversity represented was limited by the small number of donors. Pairwise subsampling led to the expectation that sequencing depth would affect the degree of clonotype sharing among donors. Sampling was restricted to blood, and TCR repertoires in tissues likely differ from the TCR repertoires found in blood. Compared with non-shared clonotypes, the clonotypes found in all four sorted-subset donors had higher generation probabilities. Estimated clonotype richness was generally larger for naive than for memory subsets.

From its cysteine to its phenylalanine, the CDR3 spans 15 amino acids. Only the CDR3 part of the read is kept: 45 bases, read in frame from the first base. Reading the germline V gene gives CDR1 SGHRS and CDR2 YFSETQ. V has 7 bases trimmed and J has 2 bases trimmed; junction bases matching no gene number 9. The receptor's source is a man younger than 35 in good health. The material sequenced was naive CD4+ T cells sorted from blood. The cell subset or site label, as the study defines it: CD45RA+ positively selected. Recombination connected TRBV5-1 to TRBJ2-5, with TRBD1 identical over 9 junction bases. This receptor carries the CDR3 CASRRDRVLQETQYF. The DNA sequence is TGCGCCAGCCGCCGGGACAGGGTACTTCAAGAGACCCAGTACTTC.